This passage covers 13 T cell receptor beta chains from one sample sequenced in a study of blood T cell repertoires in COVID-19. Produced via immunoSEQ multiplex PCR; TCRdb's table is partial and in-frame only. The sample consists of about 190,000 clones, roughly four fifths of them appearing once. The material sequenced was peripheral blood. These receptors were taken from a woman between 25 and 40 years old with acute or convalescent COVID-19.

The chain combines TRBV4-3 with TRBJ1-2; D ambiguous. This CDR3 is built from 17 residues. Germline CDR1 reads LGHNA; CDR2 reads YSLEER. Deletions cut 0 bases from V and 2 bases from J, with 16 bases between. Written as DNA, the CDR3 is TGCGCCAGCAGCCAAGATGCGGCGTCCTATGGGAACTATGGCTACACCTTC. It encodes CASSQDAASYGNYGYTF.

This chain connects TRBV3-1 (or the pseudogene TRBV3-2) to TRBJ1-2; the D gene is possibly TRBD1 (6 bases). Deletions cut 1 base from V and 5 bases from J, with 17 bases between. Germline V gives CDR1 LGHDT, CDR2 YNNKEL (reference sequence). This CDR3 is 16 amino acids long. The CDR3 is CASSQGGGRGGYGYTF. The CDR3, as DNA: TGTGCCAGCAGCCAAGGCGGGGGCAGGGGAGGGTATGGCTACACCTTC.

The chain is built from TRBV7-6 and TRBJ1-4; 7 positions agree with TRBD1. Germline V CDR1 and CDR2: SGHVS, FNYEAQ. This CDR3 is built from 17 residues. V shed 2 bases, J shed 8 bases, and the junction held 14 bases outside the gene matches. The CDR3 loop is CASSLRDLQGPKEKLFF. CDR3 nucleotide sequence: TGTGCCAGCAGCTTACGCGACCTACAGGGGCCGAAGGAAAAACTGTTTTTT.

The table lists this clone with a few counts. This chain links TRBV20-1 with TRBJ2-7; a possible D gene is TRBD1 (5 bases). Trimming removed 3 bases at V and 6 bases at J, with 12 bases between. CDR1 DFQATT and CDR2 SNEGSKA come from the germline V gene (reference sequence). This CDR3 is built from 12 residues. CDR3 sequence (DNA): TGCAGTGCTAGTGGCCAGGGTCGCGAGCAGTACTTC. Its protein product is CSASGQGREQYF.

This chain links TRBV14 with TRBJ1-2, with 7 bases fitting TRBD1. Germline CDR1 is SGHDN and CDR2 is FVKESK. V dropped 0 bases and J dropped 6; count of bases not matched to a gene: 4. CDR3 size: 14 residues. The CDR3, as DNA: TGTGCCAGCAGCCAAGAGGGGACAGTACATGGCTACACCTTC. Amino acid sequence: CASSQEGTVHGYTF.

The rearrangement uses TRBV3-1 (or the pseudogene TRBV3-2) and TRBJ1-1; D is uncertain. Germline loops: CDR1 LGHDT, CDR2 YNNKEL (reference sequence). The V gene lost 1 base and the J gene lost 4 bases, with 10 bases spanning the gap. There are 14 residues in the CDR3. CDR3 in DNA: TGTGCCAGCAGCCAAGGCTCCCGGGGCACTGAAGCTTTCTTT. It encodes CASSQGSRGTEAFF.

The V and J genes are TRBV27 and TRBJ1-3, with 9 bases matching TRBD1. Germline V lookup: CDR1 MNHEY, CDR2 SMNVEV (reference sequence). The CDR3 spans 18 residues. V trimming: 5 bases; J trimming: 4 bases; junction bases outside the gene matches: 15. The CDR3 DNA reads TGTGCCAGCAGTGCACGGGGGACAGGGATAGGGGAAGGAAACACCATATATTTT. Protein product: CASSARGTGIGEGNTIYF.

The J gene is TRBJ1-4, the V gene TRBV6-2 or TRBV6-3; TRBD1 is a possible D gene (5 bases). In germline, CDR1 is MNHEY, CDR2 SVGEGT. V was cut by 5 bases and J by 7 bases, with 14 bases left in between. The CDR3 has 14 amino acids. CDR3 sequence (DNA): TGTGCCAGCAGTCCGCGCTCCGGGGGTGAAAAACTGTTTTTT. It encodes CASSPRSGGEKLFF.

The chain uses TRBV9 and TRBJ1-2, with D possibly TRBD1 on 6 matching bases. CDR1 SGDLS and CDR2 YYNGEE come from the germline V gene. With 1 base removed from V and 5 bases from J, the gap between germline ends came to 21 bases. This CDR3 is built from 17 residues. The CDR3: CASSVSDFGGGPYGYTF. The CDR3 DNA is TGTGCCAGCAGCGTATCCGACTTCGGGGGGGGCCCGTATGGCTACACCTTC.

V and J are TRBV5-4 and TRBJ2-4; 8 bases line up with TRBD1. Per germline, CDR1 SGHNT and CDR2 YYREEE (reference sequence). V was pared by 4 bases and J by 6 bases, with 6 bases of the junction left unmatched. The CDR3 extends over 14 amino acids. The CDR3 sequence: CASSPRTGINIQYF. CDR3 in DNA: TGTGCCAGCAGCCCTAGGACAGGGATAAACATTCAGTACTTC.

The gene calls are TRBV28 and TRBJ2-5; the D gene is possibly TRBD1 (6 bases). V lost 4 bases to trimming and J lost 0 bases, with 12 bases between them. Germline CDR1 is MDHEN and CDR2 is SYDVKM. The CDR3 covers 15 residues. The CDR3 spells CASSSRGSDQETQYF. The CDR3, as DNA: TGTGCCAGCAGTTCCAGGGGAAGCGACCAAGAGACCCAGTACTTC.

This chain joins TRBV27 and TRBJ1-1; D ambiguous. Germline V gives CDR1 MNHEY, CDR2 SMNVEV (reference sequence). The CDR3 has 15 residues. The ends were cut back, 3 bases at V and 1 base at J, with 12 bases in the middle. The CDR3 nucleotides read TGTGCCAGCAGTTTTCTCGGAGGGAGGAACACTGAAGCTTTCTTT. It translates to CASSFLGGRNTEAFF.

This clone was counted once. The chain uses TRBV28 and TRBJ1-4; D not resolved. This CDR3 contains 15 residues. The V and J ends lost 3 bases and 8 bases respectively, with 16 bases between them. Germline V lookup: CDR1 MDHEN, CDR2 SYDVKM. This chain's CDR3 is CASSFPLPGGEKLFF. In nucleotides, the CDR3 is TGTGCCAGCAGTTTCCCCCTGCCGGGAGGGGAAAAACTGTTTTTT.